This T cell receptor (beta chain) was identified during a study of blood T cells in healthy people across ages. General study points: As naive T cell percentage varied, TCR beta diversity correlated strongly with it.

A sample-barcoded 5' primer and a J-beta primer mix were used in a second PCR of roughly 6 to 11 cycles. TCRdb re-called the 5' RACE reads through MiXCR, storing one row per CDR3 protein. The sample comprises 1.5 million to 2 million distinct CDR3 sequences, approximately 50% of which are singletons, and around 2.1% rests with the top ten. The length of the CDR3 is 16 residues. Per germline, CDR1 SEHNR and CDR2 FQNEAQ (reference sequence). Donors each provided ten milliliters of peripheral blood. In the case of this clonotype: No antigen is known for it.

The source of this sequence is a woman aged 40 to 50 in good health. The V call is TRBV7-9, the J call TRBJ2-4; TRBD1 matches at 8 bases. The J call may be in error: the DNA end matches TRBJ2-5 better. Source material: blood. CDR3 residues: CASSLVAGGLRETQYF. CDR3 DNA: TGTGCCAGCAGCTTAGTGGCAGGGGGCTTGCGGGAGACCCAGTACTTC.